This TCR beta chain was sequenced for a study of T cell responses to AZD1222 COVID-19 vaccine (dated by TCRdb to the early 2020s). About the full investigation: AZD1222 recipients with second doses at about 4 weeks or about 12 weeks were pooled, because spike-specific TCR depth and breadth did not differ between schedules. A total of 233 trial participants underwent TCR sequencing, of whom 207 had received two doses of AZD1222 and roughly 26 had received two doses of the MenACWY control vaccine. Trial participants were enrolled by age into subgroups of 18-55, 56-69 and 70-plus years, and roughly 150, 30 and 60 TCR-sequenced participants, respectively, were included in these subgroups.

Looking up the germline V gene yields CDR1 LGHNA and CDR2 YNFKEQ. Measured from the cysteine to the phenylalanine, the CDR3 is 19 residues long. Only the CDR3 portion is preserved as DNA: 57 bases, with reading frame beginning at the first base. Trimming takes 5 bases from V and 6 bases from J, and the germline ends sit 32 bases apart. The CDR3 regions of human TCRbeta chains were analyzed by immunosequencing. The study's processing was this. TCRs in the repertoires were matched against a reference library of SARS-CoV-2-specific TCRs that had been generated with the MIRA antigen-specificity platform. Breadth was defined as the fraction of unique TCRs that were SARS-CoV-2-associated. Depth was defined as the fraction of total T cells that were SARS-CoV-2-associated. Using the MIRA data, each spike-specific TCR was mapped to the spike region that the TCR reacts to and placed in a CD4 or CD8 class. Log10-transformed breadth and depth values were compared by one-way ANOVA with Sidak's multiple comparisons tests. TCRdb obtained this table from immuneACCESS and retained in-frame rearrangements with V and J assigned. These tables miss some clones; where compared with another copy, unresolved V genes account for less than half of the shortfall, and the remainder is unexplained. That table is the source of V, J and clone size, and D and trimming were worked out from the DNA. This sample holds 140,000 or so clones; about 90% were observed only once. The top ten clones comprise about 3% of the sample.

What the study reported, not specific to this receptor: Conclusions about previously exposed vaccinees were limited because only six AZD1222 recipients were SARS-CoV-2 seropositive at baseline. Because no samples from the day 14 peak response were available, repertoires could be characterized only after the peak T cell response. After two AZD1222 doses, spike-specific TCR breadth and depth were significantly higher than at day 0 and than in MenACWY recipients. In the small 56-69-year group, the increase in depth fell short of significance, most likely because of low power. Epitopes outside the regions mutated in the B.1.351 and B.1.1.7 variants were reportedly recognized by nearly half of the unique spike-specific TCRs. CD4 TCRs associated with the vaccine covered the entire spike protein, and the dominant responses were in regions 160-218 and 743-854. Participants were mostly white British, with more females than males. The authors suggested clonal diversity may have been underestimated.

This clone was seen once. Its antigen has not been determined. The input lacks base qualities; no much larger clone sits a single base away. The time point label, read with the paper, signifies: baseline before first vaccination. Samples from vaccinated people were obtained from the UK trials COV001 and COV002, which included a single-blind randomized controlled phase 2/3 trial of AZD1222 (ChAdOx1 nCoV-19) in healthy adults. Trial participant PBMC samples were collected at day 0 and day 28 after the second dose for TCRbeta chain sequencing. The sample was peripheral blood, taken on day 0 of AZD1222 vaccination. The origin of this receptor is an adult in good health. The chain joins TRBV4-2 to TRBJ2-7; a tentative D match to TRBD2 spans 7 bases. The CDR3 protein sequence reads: CASSGRQVRRWGGGVEQYF. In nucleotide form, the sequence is TGTGCCAGCAGCGGACGACAGGTCCGACGATGGGGGGGTGGTGTCGAGCAGTACTTC.